The entry below gives a single T cell receptor (beta chain) sequence along with its context. This specimen comes from a study of control samples from healthy donors and cancer patients. TCRdb's table, derived via immunoSEQ multiplex PCR, lists solely in-frame clones and lacks some. Among 90,000 to 150,000 clones listed, roughly 88% were seen once. Germline values: CDR1 GTSNPN, CDR2 SVGIG (reference sequence). The CDR3 covers 14 residues. V was cut by 3 bases and J by 9 bases, with 18 bases left in between. The gene calls are TRBV30 and TRBJ2-1, with D perhaps TRBD2 (7 bases). Sample: blood. This TCR came from a man aged 35 to 55 in good health. CDR3 in DNA: TGTGCCTGGAGCGCCTGGGGGGGGGCCGCTGAGCAGTTCTTC. Its translation: CAWSAWGGAAEQFF.